What follows are 27 T cell receptor beta chains derived from one specimen sequenced in a study of regulatory T cells in long-lasting Graves disease. Arm-PCR of CDR3 regions and iRepertoire HTBI primers were the basis on which TCR beta libraries were built. TCRdb analysed the multiplex PCR reads with MiXCR anew, one entry per CDR3 protein. Found here are 400,000 to 600,000 distinct CDR3 sequences, around a fifth of them singletons; the top ten hold approximately 6.4%. Time point defined: persistent/refractory GD, antithyroid drugs over 5 years with positive TRAb. Isolated PBMC RNA provided the starting material for the TCR library. Sequencing was performed on peripheral blood mononuclear cells (PBMCs), taken when the disease was refractory, from a patient treated with antithyroid drugs. The receptors derive from a female donor with Graves disease.

This clonotype was recorded at least ten times. The chain couples TRBV6-1 to TRBJ1-5, with 12 bases matching TRBD1. CDR3 length equals 15 residues. After removal of 4 bases from V and 6 bases from J, the junction contained 4 bases not matched to a gene. Germline V gene sequence: CDR1 MNHNS, CDR2 SASEGT. The DNA for the CDR3 is TGTGCCAGCAGTGCGGGACAGGGGGCCGGTCAGCCCCAGCATTTT. Amino acid sequence: CASSAGQGAGQPQHF.

This clonotype was observed at least ten times. The rearrangement joins TRBV2 to TRBJ1-4, with 8 nucleotides matching TRBD1. This CDR3 is 13 amino acids long. The germline gives CDR1 SNHLY, CDR2 FYNNEI. V lost 3 bases, J lost 8 bases, and 2 bases stayed unmatched. The CDR3 DNA sequence: TGTGCCAGCAGTGACAGGGGGCGAGAAAAACTGTTTTTT. It translates to CASSDRGREKLFF.

In its sample, this clonotype was seen many times. This sequence joins TRBV20-1 and TRBJ1-2; 8 nucleotides line up with TRBD1. V shed 7 bases, J shed 6 bases, and the junction held 4 bases outside the gene matches. The CDR3 spans 11 residues. Germline V gene sequence: CDR1 DFQATT, CDR2 SNEGSKA (reference sequence). In DNA, the CDR3 is TGCAGTGTGACAGGGGTTAATGGCTACACCTTC. As protein: CSVTGVNGYTF.

This clonotype was picked up many times. The chain is built from TRBV7-2 and TRBJ1-1; D is perhaps TRBD1 (5 bases). Germline V lookup: CDR1 SGHTA, CDR2 FQGNSA. The CDR3 is made up of 12 amino acids. The V end was cut by 7 bases, the J end by 5 bases, with 11 bases between. The CDR3 loop is CASTAEGTEAFF. CDR3 coding DNA: TGTGCCAGCACCGCCGAGGGGACTGAAGCTTTCTTT.

In the case of this clonotype: Since a much larger clone is just one base distant, this may be a read error. The rearrangement uses TRBV6-2 or TRBV6-3 and TRBJ2-7; D is undetermined. Germline loops: CDR1 MNHEY, CDR2 SVGEGT. The CDR3 has 14 residues. CDR3 nucleotides: TGTGCCAGCGGTTACTCTATCGGGTACTACGAGCAGTACTTC. Its translation is CASGYSIGYYEQYF.

This clonotype was seen many times. The chain recombines TRBV11-2 with TRBJ1-1; unclear D gene. V was clipped by 0 bases and J by 4 bases, with 12 bases between them. CDR3 length: 15 amino acids. Germline V gene data show CDR1 as SGHAT and CDR2 as FQNNGV. Written as DNA, the CDR3 is TGTGCCAGCAGCTTAGATTTGGCCAGAAGCACTGAAGCTTTCTTT. Translating it yields CASSLDLARSTEAFF.

This clonotype occurred a few times. The chain has TRBV6-5 and TRBJ2-7; the D is unclear. Germline V gene sequence: CDR1 MNHEY, CDR2 SVGAGI. V was cut by 2 bases and J by 0 bases, with 8 bases left in between. The CDR3 has 14 amino acids. CDR3 nucleotide sequence: TGTGCCAGCAGTTACCAGTGGAGCTCCTACGAGCAGTACTTC. Translated: CASSYQWSSYEQYF.

Worth noting for this clonotype: The junction does not match germline at one end; this may be a read error. The chain has TRBV28 and TRBJ1-5, with D maybe TRBD1 (5 bases). This CDR3 spans 13 amino acids. Germline V gene data show CDR1 as MDHEN and CDR2 as SYDVKM. CDR3 sequence: CASSPETDEPQRF. The CDR3 DNA reads TGTGCCAGCTCACCAGAGACAGATGAGCCCCAGCGTTTT.

Only a few counts were recorded for this clonotype. It may be a read error: a sequence one base away is much more abundant. CDR3 sequence (DNA): TGTGCCAGCAGTTTTCGGACAGGGGGTCTCCAAGAGACCCAGTACTTC. Amino acid sequence: CASSFRTGGLQETQYF. J is TRBJ2-5 and V is TRBV28, with TRBD1 matching over 10 bases. The CDR3 sequence is 16 residues long. The germline V gene encodes CDR1 MDHEN and CDR2 SYDVKM. J was trimmed by 1 base and V by 3 bases; bases with no gene match: 5.

The chain recombines TRBV7-6 with TRBJ1-6; D not certain. Germline CDR1 is SGHVS and CDR2 is FNYEAQ. The CDR3 spans 13 residues. Trimming took 5 bases from V and 8 from J, leaving 10 bases between them. CDR3 protein: CASSPSWDSPLHF. Written as DNA, the CDR3 is TGTGCCAGCAGCCCCTCTTGGGATTCACCCCTCCACTTT.

V is TRBV7-9 and J is TRBJ2-4; D gene ambiguous. V lost 1 base and J 11 bases, leaving 15 bases between the germline ends. The CDR3 covers 14 residues. Germline V gives CDR1 SEHNR, CDR2 FQNEAQ (reference sequence). The CDR3 coding sequence is TGTGCCAGCAGCTTAGAGGTAGACCCCGGATTTCAGTACTTC. This translates into CASSLEVDPGFQYF.

This clonotype has at least ten counts. This chain links TRBV3-1 with TRBJ1-1; D unresolved. Trimming removed 4 bases at V and 3 bases at J, with 15 bases between. Germline loops: CDR1 LGHDT, CDR2 YNNKEL (reference sequence). The CDR3 runs to 15 residues. The CDR3 DNA follows: TGTGCCAGCAGCCGGAAGTACGGGGTGGACACTGAAGCTTTCTTT. Protein sequence: CASSRKYGVDTEAFF.

This clonotype was seen a few times. The chain couples TRBV6-1 to TRBJ1-4, with a possible D match to TRBD1 (6 bases). V shed 6 bases and J shed 3 bases, with 14 bases lying between them. There are 15 residues in the CDR3. Germline CDR1 reads MNHNS; CDR2 reads SASEGT. The CDR3 DNA follows: TGTGCCAGCAGCCGAACCGGGGGCTCTAATGAAAAACTGTTTTTT. Protein sequence: CASSRTGGSNEKLFF.

The chain couples TRBV30 to TRBJ2-2; 9 bases are shared with TRBD1. Germline-derived CDR1 and CDR2 are GTSNPN and SVGIG (reference sequence). V shed 8 bases and J 4 bases; nucleotides not matched to a gene: 14. The CDR3 contains 16 residues. CDR3 region: CATGTGSLPSTGELFF. CDR3 bases: TGTGCCACCGGGACAGGGTCCCTTCCCTCCACCGGGGAGCTGTTTTTT. Full variable domain (rest looked up from reference TRBV30 and TRBJ2-2): SQTIHQWPATLVQPVGSPLSLECTVEGTSNPNLYWYRQAAGRGLQLLFYSVGIGQISSEVPQNLSASRPQDRQFILSSKKLLLSDSGFYLCATGTGSLPSTGELFFGEGSRLTVL.

The sample holds many counts of this clonotype. The V gene is TRBV6-1, the J gene TRBJ2-7, with 8 bases aligning to TRBD1. The V segment lost 7 bases and the J segment 3 bases; nucleotides outside the gene matches: 2. CDR1 is MNHNS, CDR2 SASEGT, per germline. This CDR3 spans 12 amino acids. The CDR3 here is CASTDRDYEQYF. The CDR3 DNA reads as TGTGCCAGCACGGACAGGGACTACGAGCAGTACTTC.

This clonotype was seen many times. As DNA, the CDR3 is TGTGCCAGCAGCCTTAGCGCCCCTCGGGCGGCTTTCTTT. This encodes CASSLSAPRAAFF. V is TRBV11-3 and J is TRBJ1-1; D unresolved. The CDR3 has 13 residues. Between the trimmed V and J ends, which lost 5 bases and 11 bases, there was a span of 18 bases. Per germline, CDR1 SGHNT and CDR2 YENEEA.

The CDR3 reads CSVAGRAVDTQYF. The DNA of the CDR3 is TGCAGCGTAGCGGGGAGGGCAGTAGATACGCAGTATTTT. The chain has TRBV29-1 and TRBJ2-3; 7 bases fit TRBD2. V lost 6 bases to trimming and J lost 5 bases; unmatched junction nucleotides: 8. The CDR3 spans 13 residues. Germline V gene data show CDR1 as SQVTM and CDR2 as ANQGSEA.

This clonotype was seen ten or more times. The chain couples TRBV28 to TRBJ1-2; the match to TRBD1 covers 9 bases. The CDR3 is 17 residues long. Trimming at V came to 2 bases and at J to 3 bases, leaving 10 bases not matched to a gene. The V gene's germline CDR1 is MDHEN and CDR2 SYDVKM. The CDR3 coding sequence is TGTGCCAGCAGTTTAGAAGGGGACAGGGCTGGGGACTATGGCTACACCTTC. Amino acids: CASSLEGDRAGDYGYTF.

In this sample, this clonotype turned up many times. Germline and junction disagree at one end, which may indicate a read error. J is TRBJ2-7 and V is TRBV11-2; D possibly corresponds to TRBD1 (6 bases). The CDR3 is 13 residues long. Germline V CDR1 and CDR2: SGHAT, FQNNGV. For the CDR3, the DNA is TGTGCCAGCAGCGCACATACAGGGTACCCCTTTAGCTTC. It yields the protein CASSAHTGYPFSF.

This clonotype was picked up one time. This may come from a read error, since a much larger clone is one base off. This chain uses TRBV7-2 with TRBJ2-5; D unclear. Germline loops: CDR1 SGHTA, CDR2 FQGNSA. Trimming removed 0 bases from V and 5 bases from J, with 13 bases in between. This CDR3 is 15 amino acids long. The CDR3 loop is CASSLARSPTETQYF. In DNA, the CDR3 is TGTGCCAGCAGCTTAGCTAGGAGCCCTACGGAGACCCAGTACTTC. Together with reference TRBV7-2 and TRBJ2-5, the CDR3 gives the full variable domain: GAGVSQSPSNKVTEKGKDVELRCDPISGHTALYWYRQSLGQGLEFLIYFQGNSAPDKSGLPSDRFSAERTGGSVSTLTIQRTQQEDSAVYLCASSLARSPTETQYFGPGTRLLVL.

This clonotype appeared many times. The rearrangement uses TRBV11-2 and TRBJ2-5, with 16 nucleotides matching TRBD2. The germline gives CDR1 SGHAT, CDR2 FQNNGV. V was pared by 4 bases and J by 5 bases, with 7 bases of the junction left unmatched. There are 17 residues in the CDR3. In DNA, the CDR3 is TGTGCCAGCAGCTCAAGACCGGGACTAGCGGGAGGGGAGACCCAGTACTTC. Translating it yields CASSSRPGLAGGETQYF.

Of note for this clonotype: A much bigger clone sits one base away, suggesting this may be a read error. The V call is TRBV7-2, the J call TRBJ2-5; TRBD2 is a possible D gene (7 bases). The CDR3 consists of 19 residues. Germline CDR1 reads SGHTA; CDR2 reads FQGNSA. Trimming stripped 5 bases from V and 7 bases from J, with 32 bases between. Written as DNA, the CDR3 is TGTGCCAGCAGCATCCACTCCGGAGGGGGGCCAGCGGGACTTGGGACCCAGTACTTC. This translates into CASSIHSGGGPAGLGTQYF.

This clonotype showed up many times. V is TRBV12-3 or TRBV12-4 and J is TRBJ1-6; 11 nucleotides line up with TRBD1. Trimming cost V 5 bases and J 7 bases; bases outside gene matches: 10. There are 17 residues in the CDR3. In nucleotides, the CDR3 is TGTGCCAGCAGTGGGACAGGGGGAACCCCTGGGAATTCACCCCTCCACTTT. It translates to CASSGTGGTPGNSPLHF.

This clonotype was observed a few times. A much bigger clone sits one base away, suggesting this may be a read error. The chain combines TRBV11-2 with TRBJ2-7; 9 nucleotides align to TRBD1. Trimming took 4 bases from V and 3 from J; bases not matched to a gene: 4. The germline V gene has CDR1 SGHAT and CDR2 FQNNGV. This CDR3 comprises 14 residues. The CDR3 bases are TGTGCCAGCAGCTCCGGGACAGGGTTCTACGAGCAGTACTTC. Amino acid sequence: CASSSGTGFYEQYF.

The genes are TRBV4-1 and TRBJ1-1, with D possibly being TRBD1 (5 bases). From germline, CDR1 is MGHRA and CDR2 YSYEKL. Trimming cost V 2 bases and J 1 base, with 14 bases left between them. The CDR3 loop spans 16 amino acids. As DNA, the CDR3 is TGCGCCAGCAGCCAATCGGCGGGACGCCAGAACACTGAAGCTTTCTTT. It is translated as CASSQSAGRQNTEAFF.

At least ten counts were recorded for this clonotype. CDR3 in amino acids: CASTRSTDGYTF. As DNA, the CDR3 is TGTGCCAGCACCCGGTCAACGGATGGCTACACCTTC. The genes are TRBV28 and TRBJ1-2; D call uncertain. Trimming took off 7 bases at V and 6 bases at J, with 12 bases between the two ends. The CDR3 length is 12 residues. The germline V gene encodes CDR1 MDHEN and CDR2 SYDVKM.

This clonotype occurred many times. The gene calls are TRBV7-9 and TRBJ2-7, with D perhaps being TRBD1 or TRBD2 (5 bases each). V lost 6 bases to trimming and J lost 2 bases, with 11 bases between them. CDR1 and CDR2 (germline): SEHNR, FQNEAQ (reference sequence). The CDR3 spans 13 residues. The CDR3 DNA reads TGTGCCAGCAGTCTTGGGGGTCCCTACGAGCAGTACTTC. Protein: CASSLGGPYEQYF.